The 18 T cell receptor beta chains below were found in one sample sequenced in a study. Each CDR3 protein gets one entry after TCRdb re-called the RT-PCR reads with MiXCR. The table records 550,000 to 750,000 distinct CDR3 sequences, 14% of them present only once. The specimen sequenced was memory CD4+ T cells from blood. Receptors were obtained from a female donor in good health, serving as a healthy control.

J is TRBJ1-1 and V is TRBV7-2; 8 bases agree with TRBD1. Germline V gene sequence: CDR1 SGHTA, CDR2 FQGNSA. With 5 bases clipped from V and 3 bases from J, the junction kept 8 bases outside the gene matches. The CDR3 spans 15 residues. CDR3: CASSRGQGPDTEAFF. CDR3 coding DNA: TGTGCCAGCAGCCGCGGACAGGGTCCAGACACTGAAGCTTTCTTT.

This clonotype has at least ten counts. The chain recombines TRBV20-1 with TRBJ2-5; perhaps TRBD2 as D (7 bases). There are 14 residues in the CDR3. Trimming pared 3 bases from V and 1 base from J, leaving 12 bases between. Germline V gene data show CDR1 as DFQATT and CDR2 as SNEGSKA (reference sequence). CDR3 nucleotide sequence: TGCAGTGCTAGGGGGGGGGCAGGCCAAGAGACCCAGTACTTC. Translating it yields CSARGGAGQETQYF.

This clonotype has ten or more counts. The chain carries TRBV6-5 and TRBJ2-5; D possibly uses TRBD1 or TRBD2 (8 bases each). Germline CDR1 reads MNHEY; CDR2 reads SVGAGI. Trimming took off 8 bases at V and 5 bases at J, with 21 bases between the two ends. The CDR3 is 15 amino acids. The CDR3 is CASRISGGGGETQYF. The DNA of the CDR3 is TGTGCCAGCCGTATATCAGGGGGCGGGGGGGAGACCCAGTACTTC.

This clonotype turned up a few times. This chain connects TRBV6-2 or TRBV6-3 to TRBJ1-5; TRBD1 matches 8 bases. The length of the CDR3 is 14 residues. Trimming took 5 bases from V and 3 from J; bases not matched to a gene: 3. Germline assignment: CDR1 MNHEY and CDR2 SVGEGT. The CDR3 nucleotides read TGTGCCAGCAGTCGGGACAGGACCAATCAGCCCCAGCATTTT. It is translated as CASSRDRTNQPQHF.

The DNA of the CDR3 is TGCGCCAGCAGCCAAGACTACTATGGCTACACCTTC. As protein: CASSQDYYGYTF. J is TRBJ1-2 and V is TRBV4-3; D is uncertain. Trimming took off 0 bases at V and 3 bases at J, with 2 bases between the two ends. The V gene's germline CDR1 is LGHNA and CDR2 YSLEER. The CDR3 is 12 amino acids.

In this sample, this clonotype turned up many times. The V gene is TRBV2, the J gene TRBJ2-1; unclear D gene. The CDR3 spans 10 residues. Germline lookup yields CDR1 SNHLY and CDR2 FYNNEI. Trimming cost V 3 bases and J 8 bases, with 2 bases left between them. CDR3 sequence: CASSDYEQFF. The CDR3 bases are TGTGCCAGCAGTGACTATGAGCAGTTCTTC.

The chain joins TRBV7-3 to TRBJ2-2; TRBD2 matches at 15 bases. Germline V gene sequence: CDR1 SGHTA, CDR2 FQGTGA. This CDR3 has 19 amino acids. V was pared by 1 base and J by 3 bases, with 6 bases of the junction left unmatched. The CDR3 sequence is CASSLMGLAGGVDTGELFF. The DNA for the CDR3 is TGTGCCAGCAGCTTAATGGGACTAGCGGGAGGAGTGGACACCGGGGAGCTGTTTTTT.

This clonotype was detected only a few times. V is TRBV7-9 and J is TRBJ2-1; a weak D match, TRBD2 (6 bases). From germline, CDR1 is SEHNR and CDR2 FQNEAQ (reference sequence). The CDR3 has 12 amino acids. V shed 1 base and J shed 10 bases, with 8 bases lying between them. The CDR3 DNA is TGTGCCAGCAGCTTAGGCCTAGCGGAGCAGTTCTTC. This codes for CASSLGLAEQFF.

The sample holds a few counts of this clonotype. This chain connects TRBV27 to TRBJ2-1, with 7 positions matching TRBD2. Germline V gene lookup returns CDR1 MNHEY and CDR2 SMNVEV (reference sequence). V shed 3 bases, J shed 6 bases, and the junction held 2 bases outside the gene matches. The CDR3 runs to 13 residues. The CDR3 coding sequence is TGTGCCAGCAGTTTCGGGGAGGGCAATGAGCAGTTCTTC. This sequence encodes CASSFGEGNEQFF.

This chain connects TRBV5-1 to TRBJ1-1; D is unclear. The CDR3 totals 13 residues. Germline CDR1 is SGHRS and CDR2 is YFSETQ. The V end was cut by 3 bases, the J end by 2 bases, with 8 bases between. Here the CDR3 DNA reads TGCGCCAGCAGCTCCGAGGGAAACACTGAAGCTTTCTTT. This translates into CASSSEGNTEAFF.

A few counts support this clonotype. The chain is built from TRBV20-1 and TRBJ1-5, with D uncertain. V was clipped by 3 bases and J by 4 bases, with 10 bases between them. Germline CDR1 is DFQATT and CDR2 is SNEGSKA (reference sequence). The CDR3 covers 13 residues. The CDR3 is CSARGLRNQPQHF. The CDR3 bases are TGCAGTGCTAGGGGTCTCCGGAATCAGCCCCAGCATTTT.

The chain has TRBV5-1 and TRBJ1-2; a possible D gene is TRBD1 (5 bases). Between the trimmed V and J ends, which lost 0 bases and 6 bases, there was a span of 12 bases. The CDR3 loop spans 14 amino acids. Germline V gene sequence: CDR1 SGHRS, CDR2 YFSETQ. Here the CDR3 reads CASSLGHGTDGYTF. In DNA, the CDR3 is TGCGCCAGCAGCTTGGGTCACGGGACTGATGGCTACACCTTC.

The chain links TRBV5-6 to TRBJ1-4; TRBD1 aligns across 8 bases. J lost 7 bases, V lost 2 bases, and 4 bases had no gene match. This CDR3 spans 14 amino acids. The germline V gene encodes CDR1 SGHDT and CDR2 YYEEEE. CDR3 DNA sequence: TGTGCCAGCAGCTTCGGACAGGGCTTTGAAAAACTGTTTTTT. Translating gives CASSFGQGFEKLFF.

This clonotype was observed a few times. The chain recombines TRBV6-5 with TRBJ2-7; 8 bases are a match to TRBD2. The germline gives CDR1 MNHEY, CDR2 SVGAGI. The CDR3 length is 15 residues. V dropped 11 bases and J dropped 0; count of bases not matched to a gene: 12. CDR3 amino acids: CASQGGTSGSYEQYF. The CDR3 DNA reads as TGTGCCTCCCAGGGAGGTACTAGCGGCTCCTACGAGCAGTACTTC.

This clonotype was seen repeatedly, ten times or more. The gene calls are TRBV20-1 and TRBJ2-7; TRBD1 matches 8 bases. With V trimmed by 0 bases and J by 3 bases, 7 bases remained unmatched. This CDR3 is built from 15 residues. The germline V gene encodes CDR1 DFQATT and CDR2 SNEGSKA (reference sequence). The CDR3 spells CSARDPPRGLYEQYF. CDR3 nucleotides: TGCAGTGCTAGAGATCCTCCCAGGGGGCTCTACGAGCAGTACTTC.

This clonotype was counted at least ten times. V gene TRBV4-3 combines with J gene TRBJ2-2; D perhaps matches TRBD1 (7 bases). Trimming cost V 6 bases and J 6 bases, with 11 bases left between them. Germline V lookup: CDR1 LGHNA, CDR2 YSLEER. The CDR3 is made up of 13 amino acids. CDR3 in DNA: TGCGCCAGCAGTACAGGGGAGGCCGGGGAGCTGTTTTTT. This gives the protein CASSTGEAGELFF.

V usage is TRBV12-3 or TRBV12-4 and J usage is TRBJ2-7, with D possibly being TRBD1 (6 bases). Between the trimmed V and J ends, which lost 8 bases and 0 bases, there was a span of 11 bases. There are 13 residues in the CDR3. The chain's CDR3 is CASSRQASYEQYF. In nucleotides, the CDR3 is TGTGCCAGCTCGCGACAGGCCTCCTACGAGCAGTACTTC.

This clonotype was counted between two and nine times. The CDR3, as DNA: TGTGCCAGCAGTACTAACAGAGATAATGAAAAACTGTTTTTT. Protein: CASSTNRDNEKLFF. The chain employs TRBV12-3 or TRBV12-4 and TRBJ1-4; D unresolved. Trimming took 5 bases from V and 4 from J, leaving 11 bases between them. The CDR3 totals 14 residues.